The clone carrying this T cell receptor beta chain was picked up a small number of times. Its antigen is not identified. This sample stems from a study of beta chain features in type 1 diabetes. Findings of the study overall: Sampled from patients, naive, central memory and Treg TCRB repertoires appeared more similar than those sampled from healthy donors. The influence of HLA type on TCRB rearrangement stayed undetermined.

The authors took one heparinised blood draw, averaging approximately 0.12 L, from each donor. There are 16 residues in the CDR3. CDR1 is LGHNA, CDR2 YSLEER, per germline. Trimming at V came to 0 bases and at J to 7 bases, leaving 11 bases not matched to a gene. As every portion of the isolated RNA was reverse transcribed, the sequencing read expressed TCRB transcripts. The method was immunoSEQ multiplex PCR; TCRdb's version includes in-frame clones alone and lacks a portion of them. The sample lists hundreds of thousands of clones, 15% to 19% occurring once. This TCR derives from a man between 18 and 35 years old in good health. Sequencing input: naive CD4+ T cells from blood. This rearrangement joins TRBV4-3 to TRBJ2-5, with 7 bases that match TRBD2. Here the CDR3 reads CASSQDRGGSWATQYF. CDR3 coding DNA: TGCGCCAGCAGCCAAGATCGGGGAGGGTCATGGGCGACCCAGTACTTC.